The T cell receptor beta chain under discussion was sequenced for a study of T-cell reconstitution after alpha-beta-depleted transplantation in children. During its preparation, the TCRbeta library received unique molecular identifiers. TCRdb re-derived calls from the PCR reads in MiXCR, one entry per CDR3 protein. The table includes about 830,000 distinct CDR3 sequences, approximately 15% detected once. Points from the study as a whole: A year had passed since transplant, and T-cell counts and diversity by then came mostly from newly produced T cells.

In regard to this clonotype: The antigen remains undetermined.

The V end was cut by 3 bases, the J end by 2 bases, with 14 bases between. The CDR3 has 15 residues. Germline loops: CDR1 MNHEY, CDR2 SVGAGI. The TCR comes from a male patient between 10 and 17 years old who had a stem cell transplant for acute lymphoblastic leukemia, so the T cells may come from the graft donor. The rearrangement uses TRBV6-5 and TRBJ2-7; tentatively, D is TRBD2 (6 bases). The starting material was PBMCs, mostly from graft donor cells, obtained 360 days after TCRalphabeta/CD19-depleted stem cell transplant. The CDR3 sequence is CASSYERVNAYEQYF. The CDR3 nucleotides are TGTGCCAGCAGTTATGAGCGGGTGAACGCCTACGAGCAGTACTTC.